This TCR beta chain derives from a study of neoadjuvant anti-PD-1 for oral cavity cancer. Overall study: Around day 43, patients without progression received a fourth nivolumab dose before surgery.

Assay used: immunoSEQ multiplex PCR; TCRdb lists only in-frame clones, some missing. The sample shows 15,000 or so clones, about 77% of them seen only once. Deletions cut 1 base from V and 3 bases from J, with 7 bases between. Germline V CDR1 and CDR2: SGHTA, FQGNSA. CDR3 size: 13 residues. The time point: after neoadjuvant nivolumab, at surgical resection. Sequenced material: PBMCs, taken after nivolumab (anti-PD-1) treatment. This chain joins TRBV7-2 and TRBJ2-7; D might be TRBD1 (6 bases). The sequence was collected from a person aged 35-79 years with oral cavity squamous cell carcinoma. Here the CDR3 DNA reads TGTGCCAGCAGCTTAGAAGGGGGCTACGAGCAGTACTTC. This encodes CASSLEGGYEQYF.